The source of this TCR beta chain is a study of blood T cell repertoires in COVID-19. Only in-frame clones appear in the TCRdb table, and some are missing; sequencing was by immunoSEQ multiplex PCR. The table shows more than 300,000 clones, with about 92% occurring only once. All recovered Cohort 3 donors got two negative PCRs, got clearance, or saw symptom resolution. The germline gives CDR1 SQVTM, CDR2 ANQGSEA. The CDR3 runs to 11 residues. V was pared by 7 bases and J by 0 bases, with 7 bases between. The rearrangement joins TRBV29-1 to TRBJ2-7; D not certain. The sequenced sample consisted of PBMCs or T cells enriched from blood (not recorded which). The clonotype was recovered from a woman in her 30s who had recovered from COVID-19. The CDR3 loop is CSAESSYEQYF. The CDR3 coding sequence is TGCAGCGCCGAGAGCTCCTACGAGCAGTACTTC.